These T cell receptor beta chains were read from a single sample in a study of blood T cell repertoires in COVID-19. Data came from immunoSEQ multiplex PCR; TCRdb stores just in-frame clones and leaves some out. The data hold about 220,000 clones, with roughly 80% observed a single time. The source material was PBMCs or T cells enriched from blood (not recorded which). Source of these receptors: a woman in her thirties or forties with acute COVID-19. Each CDR3 is given without its conserved first and last residue. The order of the fields is CDR3 protein, J gene, V gene.

CDR3 protein: ASSPLGGEGRNTEAF
J gene: TRBJ1-1
V gene: TRBV11-3

CDR3 protein: ASTGEWMNTEAF
J gene: TRBJ1-1
V gene: TRBV2

CDR3 protein: ASSMGQGYQPQH
J gene: TRBJ1-5
V gene: TRBV19

CDR3 protein: ASRGTASGETQY
J gene: TRBJ2-5
V gene: TRBV7-9

CDR3 protein: ASLRDRGRNTIY
J gene: TRBJ1-3
V gene: TRBV28

CDR3 protein: ASSPGQRRGEAF
J gene: TRBJ1-1
V gene: TRBV5-6

CDR3 protein: ATSTGRTDTQY
J gene: TRBJ2-3
V gene: TRBV24-1

CDR3 protein: ASSLTGAGAYEQY
J gene: TRBJ2-7
V gene: TRBV28

CDR3 protein: ASSITSGTGELF
J gene: TRBJ2-2
V gene: TRBV19

CDR3 protein: ASSQDTRGNTIY
J gene: TRBJ1-3
V gene: TRBV28

CDR3 protein: ASSLLQGALVAF
J gene: TRBJ1-1
V gene: TRBV5-8

CDR3 protein: ASSLPEVAGANVLT
J gene: TRBJ2-6
V gene: TRBV28

CDR3 protein: ASEERADTQY
J gene: TRBJ2-3
V gene: TRBV2

CDR3 protein: ASSLFLGDEAF
J gene: TRBJ1-1
V gene: TRBV7-8

CDR3 protein: ALRGLPSGEQY
J gene: TRBJ2-7
V gene: TRBV28

CDR3 protein: ASSFLTSGTYNEQF
J gene: TRBJ2-1
V gene: TRBV28

CDR3 protein: ASSRGGPGELF
J gene: TRBJ2-2
V gene: TRBV28

CDR3 protein: AWRETGGISPLH
J gene: TRBJ1-6
V gene: TRBV30

CDR3 protein: ASGKLRQGDNSPLH
J gene: TRBJ1-6
V gene: TRBV28

CDR3 protein: ASSLALFGQNIQY
J gene: TRBJ2-4
V gene: TRBV7-9

CDR3 protein: ASSSGTYTGELF
J gene: TRBJ2-2
V gene: TRBV7-8

CDR3 protein: ASSEPSGAYEQY
J gene: TRBJ2-7
V gene: TRBV25-1

CDR3 protein: ASSLTSGTAYGYT
J gene: TRBJ1-2
V gene: TRBV7-2

CDR3 protein: ASSQGAEAF
J gene: TRBJ1-1
V gene: TRBV4-1

CDR3 protein: ASSTGWDSNGYT
J gene: TRBJ1-2
V gene: TRBV18

CDR3 protein: AISQGDPFGGYGYT
J gene: TRBJ1-2
V gene: TRBV10-3

CDR3 protein: ASSSSGTGLTGNTIY
J gene: TRBJ1-3
V gene: TRBV13

CDR3 protein: ASSLAWGDEQY
J gene: TRBJ2-7
V gene: TRBV7-9

CDR3 protein: ATSTFGLAGVGEQF
J gene: TRBJ2-1
V gene: TRBV15

CDR3 protein: ASSEQDYEQY
J gene: TRBJ2-7
V gene: TRBV19

CDR3 protein: ASSQAALGRGGYT
J gene: TRBJ1-2
V gene: TRBV3-1/TRBV3-2

CDR3 protein: ASRENSQGNEQF
J gene: TRBJ2-1
V gene: TRBV2

CDR3 protein: ASSRLAGTDTQY
J gene: TRBJ2-3
V gene: TRBV7-6

CDR3 protein: ATSRFPSGGEQF
J gene: TRBJ2-1
V gene: TRBV15

CDR3 protein: ASRREPEAF
J gene: TRBJ1-1
V gene: TRBV7-9

CDR3 protein: ASRYSNQPQH
J gene: TRBJ1-5
V gene: TRBV2

CDR3 protein: ASTTVAGLNTEAF
J gene: TRBJ1-1
V gene: TRBV19

CDR3 protein: ASSLQGAIITGELF
J gene: TRBJ2-2
V gene: TRBV5-1

CDR3 protein: AISSEGGSTEAF
J gene: TRBJ1-1
V gene: TRBV10-3

CDR3 protein: ASSEGDFNTEAF
J gene: TRBJ1-1
V gene: TRBV25-1

CDR3 protein: SVSPRSTDTQY
J gene: TRBJ2-3
V gene: TRBV29-1

CDR3 protein: ASSPFQGAGGGEQY
J gene: TRBJ2-7
V gene: TRBV4-2

CDR3 protein: ASSIPGGTDTQY
J gene: TRBJ2-3
V gene: TRBV19

CDR3 protein: AWRTGVGNQPQH
J gene: TRBJ1-5
V gene: TRBV30